Listed below are T cell receptor beta chains from one sample, sequenced in a study of blood T cell repertoires in COVID-19. The protocol was immunoSEQ multiplex PCR, while the TCRdb copy is restricted to in-frame clones and leaves out a portion. Of about 220,000 clones detected, around 88% appear once; the ten largest clones hold roughly 15%. Input material: PBMCs or T cells enriched from blood (not recorded which). All receptors derive from a woman aged 45-65 years with acute COVID-19. CDR3s include the opening cysteine and the closing phenylalanine or tryptophan. D genes are given only for firm matches. Rows may omit the clone size; those that give it use once, few, many or a size class.

clone_size,v_call,j_call,d_call,cdr3_aa,cdr3_nt
NA,TRBV6-2/TRBV6-3,TRBJ1-5,NA,CASSFLSNQPQHF,TGTGCCAGCAGTTTCCTTAGCAATCAGCCCCAGCATTTT
NA,TRBV6-5,TRBJ1-3,NA,CASRAIAGSGNTIYF,TGTGCCAGCAGAGCCATAGCAGGGTCTGGAAACACCATATATTTT
NA,TRBV2,TRBJ2-7,NA,CASRHGGDEQYF,TGTGCCAGCAGACACGGAGGGGACGAGCAGTACTTC
NA,TRBV18,TRBJ2-7,NA,CASSPSDSSYEQYF,TGTGCCAGCTCACCTTCGGACAGCTCCTACGAGCAGTACTTC
NA,TRBV7-2,TRBJ2-5,NA,CASSAQGPNPLTQYF,TGTGCCAGCAGCGCCCAGGGGCCCAACCCCTTGACCCAGTACTTC
NA,TRBV6-5,TRBJ2-5,NA,CASTPTGRETQYF,TGTGCCAGCACGCCCACGGGGAGGGAGACCCAGTACTTC
NA,TRBV19,TRBJ2-1,TRBD2,CASSPLAGVSDEQFF,TGTGCCAGCAGTCCTCTAGCGGGAGTCTCGGATGAGCAGTTCTTC
NA,TRBV5-1,TRBJ2-3,NA,CASSLGQATERGTDTQYF,TGCGCCAGCAGCTTGGGACAGGCCACCGAACGGGGCACAGATACGCAGTATTTT
NA,TRBV19,TRBJ2-7,TRBD2,CASSVSGTSGYEQYF,TGTGCCAGTAGTGTATCCGGGACTAGCGGTTACGAGCAGTACTTC
NA,TRBV19,TRBJ2-7,TRBD1,CASRPGTGGRGQYF,TGTGCCAGTAGACCCGGGACAGGGGGCCGCGGGCAGTACTTC
NA,TRBV7-9,TRBJ2-2,NA,CASSLDRGTGELFF,TGTGCCAGCAGCTTAGACCGGGGAACCGGGGAGCTGTTTTTT
NA,TRBV7-6,TRBJ1-5,NA,CASSPSEYQPQHF,TGTGCCAGCAGCCCGTCCGAGTATCAGCCCCAGCATTTT
NA,TRBV5-1,TRBJ1-2,NA,CASSLEGEWRDYGYTF,TGCGCCAGCAGCTTGGAAGGGGAATGGAGGGACTATGGCTACACCTTC
NA,TRBV19,TRBJ2-5,TRBD2,CASSIGTRGQETQYF,TGTGCCAGTAGTATTGGGACTAGGGGTCAAGAGACCCAGTACTTC
NA,TRBV7-2,TRBJ2-1,TRBD2,CASSPATSGRRGNEQFF,TGTGCCAGCAGCCCCGCCACTAGCGGGAGGCGGGGCAATGAGCAGTTCTTC
NA,TRBV30,TRBJ1-2,NA,CAWSVLEGLGYTF,TGTGCCTGGAGTGTACTCGAGGGCCTTGGCTACACCTTC
NA,TRBV30,TRBJ1-2,NA,CALAYREIQDGYTF,TGTGCCTTGGCCTACAGGGAAATTCAAGATGGCTACACCTTC
NA,TRBV3-1/TRBV3-2,TRBJ2-5,NA,CASSPWTDQETQYF,TGTGCCAGCAGCCCCTGGACTGACCAAGAGACCCAGTACTTC
NA,TRBV28,TRBJ2-3,TRBD2,CASSSPGSGRAADTQYF,TGTGCCAGCAGTTCCCCAGGGAGCGGGAGGGCCGCAGATACGCAGTATTTT
NA,TRBV27,TRBJ2-7,TRBD1,CASSSPDRAYEQYF,TGTGCCAGCAGCTCTCCGGACAGGGCCTACGAGCAGTACTTC
NA,TRBV7-6,TRBJ2-3,NA,CASSLGGPSTDTQYF,TGTGCCAGCAGCTTAGGCGGGCCTAGCACAGATACGCAGTATTTT
NA,TRBV9,TRBJ2-7,TRBD2,CASTKGGTSGTYEQYF,TGTGCCAGCACCAAGGGAGGGACTAGCGGGACCTACGAGCAGTACTTC
NA,TRBV7-2,TRBJ2-3,NA,CASSPGAVRELDTQYF,TGTGCCAGCAGCCCGGGGGCTGTGCGGGAGTTAGATACGCAGTATTTT
NA,TRBV15,TRBJ1-4,TRBD1,CATSRVQGESEKLFF,TGTGCCACCAGCAGAGTCCAGGGGGAAAGTGAAAAACTGTTTTTT
NA,TRBV29-1,TRBJ2-7,NA,CSVESRGGYEQYF,TGCAGCGTTGAATCACGAGGAGGCTACGAGCAGTACTTC
NA,TRBV19,TRBJ2-7,NA,CASRGLALVEQYF,TGTGCCAGTAGGGGCCTGGCGCTTGTGGAGCAGTACTTC
NA,TRBV3-1/TRBV3-2,TRBJ1-1,TRBD1,CASTPRGQNTEAFF,TGTGCCAGCACCCCCAGGGGGCAGAACACTGAAGCTTTCTTT
NA,TRBV3-1/TRBV3-2,TRBJ1-5,NA,CASSQDTGQPQHF,TGTGCCAGCAGCCAAGATACTGGTCAGCCCCAGCATTTT
NA,TRBV7-2,TRBJ1-5,TRBD1,CASSLGSRGFQPQHF,TGTGCCAGCAGCTTAGGTTCCAGGGGGTTTCAGCCCCAGCATTTT
NA,TRBV27,TRBJ2-5,TRBD1,CASSPHPRQGDQETQYF,TGTGCCAGCAGTCCTCACCCACGACAGGGGGACCAAGAGACCCAGTACTTC
NA,TRBV27,TRBJ2-7,TRBD1,CASSRSRGQGSYEQYF,TGTGCCAGCAGCCGAAGCAGGGGACAGGGGTCCTACGAGCAGTACTTC
NA,TRBV21-1,TRBJ2-3,NA,CASSMGLAGGPIARDTQYF,TGTGCCAGCAGCATGGGACTAGCGGGAGGGCCGATAGCCAGAGATACGCAGTATTTT
NA,TRBV28,TRBJ1-1,NA,CASPGQNTEAFF,TGTGCCAGCCCGGGACAGAACACTGAAGCTTTCTTT
NA,TRBV4-3,TRBJ2-1,TRBD1,CASSQGDRGLYNEQFF,TGCGCCAGCAGCCAAGGGGACAGGGGTCTTTACAATGAGCAGTTCTTC
NA,TRBV2,TRBJ1-4,NA,CASSLSQSQGFSEKLFF,TGTGCCAGCAGTCTTTCTCAGTCACAGGGTTTTAGTGAAAAACTGTTTTTT
NA,TRBV9,TRBJ2-2,NA,CASSLGTNAGELFF,TGTGCCAGCAGCCTGGGGACAAATGCCGGGGAGCTGTTTTTT
NA,TRBV4-2,TRBJ2-7,TRBD1,CASSQGTGESYEQYF,TGTGCCAGCAGCCAGGGGACAGGGGAATCCTACGAGCAGTACTTC
NA,TRBV11-2,TRBJ2-7,TRBD1,CASSLGYLRDRALEQYF,TGTGCCAGCAGCTTAGGGTACCTCCGGGACAGGGCCCTAGAGCAGTACTTC
NA,TRBV12-3/TRBV12-4,TRBJ2-7,NA,CASSLGLQYEQYF,TGTGCCAGCAGTTTAGGGCTGCAATACGAGCAGTACTTC
NA,TRBV19,TRBJ2-7,TRBD1,CASSPGTGAYEQYF,TGTGCCAGTAGTCCGGGGACAGGGGCCTACGAGCAGTACTTC
NA,TRBV18,TRBJ2-7,NA,CASSPLSSYEQYF,TGTGCCAGCTCACCCCTAAGCTCCTACGAGCAGTACTTC
NA,TRBV4-2,TRBJ1-4,NA,CASSQSEGGGEKLFF,TGTGCCAGCAGCCAAAGTGAGGGGGGGGGTGAAAAACTGTTTTTT
once,TRBV28,TRBJ2-5,NA,CASSPDSPQETQYF,TGTGCCAGCAGTCCGGACAGCCCCCAAGAGACCCAGTACTTC
NA,TRBV25-1,TRBJ1-1,NA,CASSEEGYTEAFF,TGTGCCAGCAGTGAGGAGGGGTACACTGAAGCTTTCTTT
NA,TRBV18,TRBJ1-4,TRBD1,CASSPTGGDEKLFF,TGTGCCAGCTCACCGACAGGGGGCGATGAAAAACTGTTTTTT
NA,TRBV7-9,TRBJ1-5,NA,CASSFNSNQPQHF,TGTGCCAGCAGCTTTAATAGCAATCAGCCCCAGCATTTT
NA,TRBV27,TRBJ1-4,NA,CASSLQPLSEKLFF,TGTGCCAGCAGTCTACAGCCTCTCTCGGAAAAACTGTTTTTT